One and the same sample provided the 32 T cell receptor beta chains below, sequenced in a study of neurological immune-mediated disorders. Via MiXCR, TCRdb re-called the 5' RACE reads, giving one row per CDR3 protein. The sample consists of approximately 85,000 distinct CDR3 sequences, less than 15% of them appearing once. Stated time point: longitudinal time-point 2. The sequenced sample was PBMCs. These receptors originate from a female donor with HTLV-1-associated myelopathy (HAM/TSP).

Here the CDR3 reads CASSPPRTFYGYTF. CDR3 DNA: TGTGCCAGCAGTCCACCCCGAACCTTCTATGGCTACACCTTC. This sequence joins TRBV28 and TRBJ1-2; D gene unclear. The CDR3 contains 14 residues. Trimming cost V 5 bases and J 4 bases, with 14 bases left between them. Germline CDR1 is MDHEN and CDR2 is SYDVKM.

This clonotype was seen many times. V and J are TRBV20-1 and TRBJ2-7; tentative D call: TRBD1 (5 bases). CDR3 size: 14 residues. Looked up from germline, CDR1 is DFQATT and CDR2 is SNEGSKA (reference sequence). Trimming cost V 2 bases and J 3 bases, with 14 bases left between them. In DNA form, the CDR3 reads TGCAGTGCTAGAAGGGGTACCCTACTCTACGAGCAGTACTTC. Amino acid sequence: CSARRGTLLYEQYF.

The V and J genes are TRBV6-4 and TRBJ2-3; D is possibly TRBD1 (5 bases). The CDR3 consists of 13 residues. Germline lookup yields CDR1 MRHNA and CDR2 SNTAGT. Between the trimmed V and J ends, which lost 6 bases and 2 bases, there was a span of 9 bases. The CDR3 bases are TGTGCCAGCAGGGACATAAACACAGATACGCAGTATTTT. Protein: CASRDINTDTQYF.

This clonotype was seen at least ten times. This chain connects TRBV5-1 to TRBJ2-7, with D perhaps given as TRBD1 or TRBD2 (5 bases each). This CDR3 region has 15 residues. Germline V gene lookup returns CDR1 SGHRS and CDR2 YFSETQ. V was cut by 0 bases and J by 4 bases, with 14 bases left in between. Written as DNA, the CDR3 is TGCGCCAGCAGCTTGGGACGGGACGTCCCTTACGAGCAGTACTTC. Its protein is CASSLGRDVPYEQYF.

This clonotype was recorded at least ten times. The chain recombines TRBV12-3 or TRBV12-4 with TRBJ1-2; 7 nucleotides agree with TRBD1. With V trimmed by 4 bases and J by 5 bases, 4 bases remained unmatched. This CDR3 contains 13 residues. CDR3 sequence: CASSSTGPYGYTF. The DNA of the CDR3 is TGTGCCAGCAGTTCGACAGGGCCTTATGGCTACACCTTC.

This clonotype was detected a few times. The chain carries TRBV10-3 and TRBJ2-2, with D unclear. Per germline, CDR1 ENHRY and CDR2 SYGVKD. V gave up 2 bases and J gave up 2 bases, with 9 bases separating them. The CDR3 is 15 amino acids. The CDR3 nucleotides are TGTGCCATCAGTGAGCGAACACTTAACACCGGGGAGCTGTTTTTT. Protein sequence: CAISERTLNTGELFF.

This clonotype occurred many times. CDR3 DNA sequence: TGCAGTGCTTTCATTGCTAACTATGGCTACACCTTC. It is translated as CSAFIANYGYTF. This sequence joins TRBV20-1 and TRBJ1-2; D remains unclear. Germline V gives CDR1 DFQATT, CDR2 SNEGSKA (reference sequence). V was shortened by 5 bases and J by 0 bases, with 7 bases between the two germline ends. This CDR3 contains 12 residues.

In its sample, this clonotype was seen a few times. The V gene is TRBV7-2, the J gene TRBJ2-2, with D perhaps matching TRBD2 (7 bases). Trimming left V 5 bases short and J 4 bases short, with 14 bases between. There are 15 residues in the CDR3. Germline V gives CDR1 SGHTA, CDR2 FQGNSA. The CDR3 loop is CASSQKRGGTGELFF. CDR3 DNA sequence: TGTGCCAGCAGCCAAAAGAGGGGGGGCACCGGGGAGCTGTTTTTT. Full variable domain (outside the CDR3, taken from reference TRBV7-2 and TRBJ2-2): GAGVSQSPSNKVTEKGKDVELRCDPISGHTALYWYRQSLGQGLEFLIYFQGNSAPDKSGLPSDRFSAERTGGSVSTLTIQRTQQEDSAVYLCASSQKRGGTGELFFGEGSRLTVL.

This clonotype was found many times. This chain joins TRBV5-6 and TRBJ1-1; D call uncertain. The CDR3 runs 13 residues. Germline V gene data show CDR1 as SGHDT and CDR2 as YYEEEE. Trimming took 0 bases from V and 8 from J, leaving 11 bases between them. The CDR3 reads CASSLGRRPEAFF. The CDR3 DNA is TGTGCCAGCAGCTTGGGACGGAGACCCGAAGCTTTCTTT.

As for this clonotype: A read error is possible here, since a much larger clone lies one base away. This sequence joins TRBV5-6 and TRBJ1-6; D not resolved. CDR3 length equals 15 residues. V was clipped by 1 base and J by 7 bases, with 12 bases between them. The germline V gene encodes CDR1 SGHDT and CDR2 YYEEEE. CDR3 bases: TGTGCCAGCAGCTTGTTCAAGGGCGCGAATTCACCCCTCCACTTT. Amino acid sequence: CASSLFKGANSPLHF.

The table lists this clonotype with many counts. CDR3 loop: CSARDRTGSTYNEQFF. The CDR3 nucleotides read TGCAGTGCTAGAGATCGGACAGGGAGCACCTACAATGAGCAGTTCTTC. The V gene is TRBV20-1, the J gene TRBJ2-1; 8 nucleotides align to TRBD1. The germline gives CDR1 DFQATT, CDR2 SNEGSKA (reference sequence). Unmatched junction bases numbered 6, after V lost 0 bases and J lost 2 bases. The CDR3 is made up of 16 amino acids.

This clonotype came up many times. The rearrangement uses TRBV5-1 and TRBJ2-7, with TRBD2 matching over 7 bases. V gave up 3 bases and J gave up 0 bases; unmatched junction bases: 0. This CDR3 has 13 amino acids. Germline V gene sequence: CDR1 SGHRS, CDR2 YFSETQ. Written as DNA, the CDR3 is TGCGCCAGCAGCTGGGGGGGCTCCTACGAGCAGTACTTC. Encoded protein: CASSWGGSYEQYF.

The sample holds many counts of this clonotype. In DNA form, the CDR3 reads TGCAGTGCTAGAGATTACAGGGGCACAGATACGCAGTATTTT. Translated: CSARDYRGTDTQYF. The V gene is TRBV20-1, the J gene TRBJ2-3; possible D gene TRBD1, 6 bases. Trimming removed 0 bases at V and 1 base at J, with 8 bases between. Germline CDR1 and CDR2: DFQATT and SNEGSKA (reference sequence). CDR3 length: 14 amino acids.

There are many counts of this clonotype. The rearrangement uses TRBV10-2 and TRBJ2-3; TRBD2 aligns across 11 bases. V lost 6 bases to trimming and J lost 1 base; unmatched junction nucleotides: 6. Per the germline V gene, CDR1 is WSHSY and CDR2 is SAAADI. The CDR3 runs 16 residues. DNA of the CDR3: TGCGCCAGCAGCGAGGGGACTAGCGGACGCACAGATACGCAGTATTTT. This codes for CASSEGTSGRTDTQYF.

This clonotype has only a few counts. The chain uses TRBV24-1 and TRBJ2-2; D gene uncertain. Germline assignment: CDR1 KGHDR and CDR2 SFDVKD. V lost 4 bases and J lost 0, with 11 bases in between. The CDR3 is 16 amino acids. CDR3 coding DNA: TGTGCCACCAGTGAGAGCAGGAACGCGAACACCGGGGAGCTGTTTTTT. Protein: CATSESRNANTGELFF.

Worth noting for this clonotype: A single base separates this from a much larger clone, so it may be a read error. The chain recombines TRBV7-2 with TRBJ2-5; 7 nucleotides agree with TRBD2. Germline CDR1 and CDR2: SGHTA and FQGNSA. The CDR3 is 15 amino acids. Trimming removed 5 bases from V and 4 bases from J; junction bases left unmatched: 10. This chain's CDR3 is CASSRFSGNLETQYF. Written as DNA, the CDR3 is TGTGCCAGCAGCCGATTCAGCGGGAACCTAGAGACCCAGTACTTC.

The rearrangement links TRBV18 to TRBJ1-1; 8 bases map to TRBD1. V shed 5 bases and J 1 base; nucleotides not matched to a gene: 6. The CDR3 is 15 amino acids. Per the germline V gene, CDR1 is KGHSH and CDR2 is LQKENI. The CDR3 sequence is CASSSLGQGNTEAFF. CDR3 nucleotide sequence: TGTGCCAGCTCATCACTCGGACAGGGGAACACTGAAGCTTTCTTT.

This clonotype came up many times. The CDR3: CASSQSWDKQYF. DNA of the CDR3: TGCGCCAGCAGCCAGTCGTGGGACAAGCAGTACTTC. The chain has TRBV4-1 and TRBJ2-7; D may be TRBD1 (6 bases). Trimming removed 3 bases at V and 8 bases at J, with 11 bases between. Germline V lookup: CDR1 MGHRA, CDR2 YSYEKL. The CDR3 extends over 12 amino acids.

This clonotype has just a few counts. CDR3 residues: CSVGTSGGPGETQYF. The CDR3 nucleotides read TGCAGCGTTGGTACCAGCGGGGGGCCCGGGGAGACCCAGTACTTC. This sequence joins TRBV29-1 and TRBJ2-5; TRBD2 matches at 9 bases. V trimming: 4 bases; J trimming: 5 bases; junction bases outside the gene matches: 11. The CDR3 spans 15 residues. The germline gives CDR1 SQVTM, CDR2 ANQGSEA. Variable domain in full (rest from reference TRBV29-1 and TRBJ2-5): SAVISQKPSRDICQRGTSLTIQCQVDSQVTMMFWYRQQPGQSLTLIATANQGSEATYESGFVIDKFPISRPNLTFSTLTVSNMSPEDSSIYLCSVGTSGGPGETQYFGPGTRLLVL.

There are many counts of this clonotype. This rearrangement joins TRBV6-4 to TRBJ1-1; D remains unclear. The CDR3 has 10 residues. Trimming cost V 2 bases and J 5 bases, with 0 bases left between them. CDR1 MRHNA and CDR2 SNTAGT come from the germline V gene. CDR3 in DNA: TGTGCCAGCAGTGACACTGAAGCTTTCTTT. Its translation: CASSDTEAFF.

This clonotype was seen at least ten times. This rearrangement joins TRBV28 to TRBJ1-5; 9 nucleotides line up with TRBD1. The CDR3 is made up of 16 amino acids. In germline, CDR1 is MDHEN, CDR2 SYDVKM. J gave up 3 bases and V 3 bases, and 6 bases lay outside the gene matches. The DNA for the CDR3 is TGTGCCAGCAGTTTTAACAGGGGGCTATTCAATCAGCCCCAGCATTTT. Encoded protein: CASSFNRGLFNQPQHF.

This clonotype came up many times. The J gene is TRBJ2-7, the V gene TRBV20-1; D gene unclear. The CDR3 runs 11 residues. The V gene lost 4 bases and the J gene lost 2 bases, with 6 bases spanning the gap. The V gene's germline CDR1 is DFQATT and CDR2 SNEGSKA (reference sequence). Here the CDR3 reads CSATRPYEQYF. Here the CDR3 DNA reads TGCAGTGCTACAAGACCCTACGAGCAGTACTTC.

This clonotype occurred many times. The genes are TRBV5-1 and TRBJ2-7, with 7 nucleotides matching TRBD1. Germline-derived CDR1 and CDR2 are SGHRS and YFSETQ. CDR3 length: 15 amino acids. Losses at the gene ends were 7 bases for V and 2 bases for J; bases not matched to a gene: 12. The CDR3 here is CASRLDETGAYEQYF. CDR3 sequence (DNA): TGCGCCAGCCGACTTGACGAAACAGGGGCCTACGAGCAGTACTTC.

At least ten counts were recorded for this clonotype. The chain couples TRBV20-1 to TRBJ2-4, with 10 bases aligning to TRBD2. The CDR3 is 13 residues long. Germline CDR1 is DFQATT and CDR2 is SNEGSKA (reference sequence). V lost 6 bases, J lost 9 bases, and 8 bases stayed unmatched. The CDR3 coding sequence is TGCAGTGCCCCTGAGCGGGGGGGTGGCATTCAGTACTTC. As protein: CSAPERGGGIQYF.

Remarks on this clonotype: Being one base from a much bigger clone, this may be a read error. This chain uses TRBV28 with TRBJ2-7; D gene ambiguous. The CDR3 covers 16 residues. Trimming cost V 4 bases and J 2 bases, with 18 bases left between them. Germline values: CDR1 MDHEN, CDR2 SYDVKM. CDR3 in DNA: TGTGCCAGCAGTTGGAGCTTACGCTCAGATACCTACGAGCAGTACTTC. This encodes CASSWSLRSDTYEQYF.

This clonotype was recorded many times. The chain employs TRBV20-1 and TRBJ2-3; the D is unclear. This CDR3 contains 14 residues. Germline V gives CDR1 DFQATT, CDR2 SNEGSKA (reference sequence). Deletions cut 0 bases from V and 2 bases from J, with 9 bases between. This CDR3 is CSARENTNTDTQYF. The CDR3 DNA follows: TGCAGTGCTAGAGAAAATACGAACACAGATACGCAGTATTTT.

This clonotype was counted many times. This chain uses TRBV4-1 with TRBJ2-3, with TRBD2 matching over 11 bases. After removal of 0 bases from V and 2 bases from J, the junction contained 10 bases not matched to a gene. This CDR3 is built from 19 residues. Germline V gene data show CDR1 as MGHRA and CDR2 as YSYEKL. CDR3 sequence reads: CASSQDTVASGGHTDTQYF. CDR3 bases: TGCGCCAGCAGCCAAGATACAGTAGCTAGCGGGGGGCACACAGATACGCAGTATTTT.

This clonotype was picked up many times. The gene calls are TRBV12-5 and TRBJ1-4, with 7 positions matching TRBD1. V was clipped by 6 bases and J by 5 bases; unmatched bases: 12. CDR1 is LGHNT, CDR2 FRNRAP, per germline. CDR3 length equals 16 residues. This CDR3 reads CASGPDRDSLNEKLFF. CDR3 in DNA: TGTGCTAGTGGACCTGACCGGGACAGCTTAAATGAAAAACTGTTTTTT.

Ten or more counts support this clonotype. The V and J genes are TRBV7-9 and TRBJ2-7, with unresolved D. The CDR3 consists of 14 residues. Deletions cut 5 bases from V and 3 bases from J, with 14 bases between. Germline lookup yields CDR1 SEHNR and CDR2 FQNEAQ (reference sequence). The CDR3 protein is CASSPLTQLYEQYF. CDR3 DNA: TGTGCCAGCAGCCCCCTTACCCAACTCTACGAGCAGTACTTC.

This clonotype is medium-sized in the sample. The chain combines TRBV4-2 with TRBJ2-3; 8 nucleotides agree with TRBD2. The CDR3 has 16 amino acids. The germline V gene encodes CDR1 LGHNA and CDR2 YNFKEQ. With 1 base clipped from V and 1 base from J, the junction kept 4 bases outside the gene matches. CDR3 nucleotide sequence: TGTGCCAGCAGCCAAGTGTCGCGGGGGGGCACAGATACGCAGTATTTT. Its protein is CASSQVSRGGTDTQYF.

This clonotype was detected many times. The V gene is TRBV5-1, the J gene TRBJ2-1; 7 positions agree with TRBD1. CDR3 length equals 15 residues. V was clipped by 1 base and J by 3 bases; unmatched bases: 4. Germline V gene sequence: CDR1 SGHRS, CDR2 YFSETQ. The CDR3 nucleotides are TGCGCCAGCAGCTTGAAACAGGGGATCTACAATGAGCAGTTCTTC. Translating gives CASSLKQGIYNEQFF.

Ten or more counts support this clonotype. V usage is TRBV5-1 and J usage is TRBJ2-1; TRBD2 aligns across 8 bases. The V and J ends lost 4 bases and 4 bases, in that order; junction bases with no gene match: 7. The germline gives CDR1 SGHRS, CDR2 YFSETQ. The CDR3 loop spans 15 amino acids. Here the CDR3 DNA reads TGCGCCAGCAGCGCAAGCGGGGGTCAATACAATGAGCAGTTCTTC. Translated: CASSASGGQYNEQFF.